The 10 T cell receptor beta chains below all came from one sample that was sequenced in a study of cytomegalovirus exposure and HLA in healthy donors. PCR primers comprised 60 Vbeta and 13 Jbeta primers. TCRdb's copy holds only in-frame clones and misses some; the assay was immunoSEQ multiplex PCR. The sample includes some 190,000 clones, around 80% of them seen just once. The sequenced material came from PBMCs. All receptors derive from a woman in her twenties or thirties in good health and CMV-seropositive.

This sequence joins TRBV5-6 and TRBJ2-7; TRBD1 agrees at 8 bases. CDR3 length: 13 amino acids. From germline, CDR1 is SGHDT and CDR2 YYEEEE. J gave up 3 bases and V 3 bases, and 2 bases lay outside the gene matches. The CDR3: CASSWGQDYEQYF. For the CDR3, the DNA is TGTGCCAGCAGCTGGGGACAGGACTACGAGCAGTACTTC.

The rearrangement uses TRBV28 and TRBJ1-2; D gene ambiguous. There are 11 residues in the CDR3. Germline loops: CDR1 MDHEN, CDR2 SYDVKM. V was trimmed by 5 bases and J by 13 bases, leaving 14 bases between them. The CDR3 sequence: CASSPGLLGTF. In DNA form, the CDR3 reads TGTGCCAGCAGTCCCGGGTTACTCGGCACCTTC.

The chain combines TRBV28 with TRBJ2-7; D gene ambiguous. Trimming removed 6 bases from V and 6 bases from J, with 15 bases in between. Germline V lookup: CDR1 MDHEN, CDR2 SYDVKM. CDR3 length: 13 residues. CDR3 nucleotides: TGTGCCAGCAGCCTGGGCCCCGACCGCGAGCAGTACTTC. Its protein product is CASSLGPDREQYF.

The V and J genes are TRBV2 and TRBJ1-3; D is possibly TRBD1 (6 bases). This CDR3 comprises 16 residues. V lost 5 bases, J lost 1 base, and 15 bases lay in between. Germline CDR1 is SNHLY and CDR2 is FYNNEI. The CDR3 DNA reads TGTGCCAGCAGTTCCCAGGGGCCTGCTTCTGGAAACACCATATATTTT. Protein product: CASSSQGPASGNTIYF.

This clone is a singleton in its sample. The rearrangement joins TRBV9 to TRBJ2-2, with 8 positions matching TRBD1. In germline, CDR1 is SGDLS, CDR2 YYNGEE. The CDR3 consists of 17 residues. With V trimmed by 1 base and J by 0 bases, 5 bases remained unmatched. CDR3 nucleotides: TGTGCCAGCAGCGTACCTCGGACAGGGTCGAACACCGGGGAGCTGTTTTTT. It encodes CASSVPRTGSNTGELFF.

V usage is TRBV5-1 and J usage is TRBJ1-6; D unresolved. CDR3 size: 15 residues. Trimming took off 0 bases at V and 6 bases at J, with 10 bases between the two ends. CDR1 SGHRS and CDR2 YFSETQ come from the germline V gene. DNA of the CDR3: TGCGCCAGCAGCTTGGCCGGGATTGGTAATTCACCCCTCCACTTT. Protein sequence: CASSLAGIGNSPLHF.

The rearrangement uses TRBV4-2 and TRBJ2-7, with 8 bases fitting TRBD1. The CDR3 extends over 14 amino acids. With 4 bases clipped from V and 2 bases from J, the junction kept 4 bases outside the gene matches. Germline lookup yields CDR1 LGHNA and CDR2 YNFKEQ. CDR3 bases: TGTGCCAGCAGCCGAGGACAGGGCACCTACGAGCAGTACTTC. This codes for CASSRGQGTYEQYF.

The chain joins TRBV7-2 to TRBJ2-7; tentative D call: TRBD1 (5 bases). Deletions cut 5 bases from V and 2 bases from J, with 16 bases between. This CDR3 has 15 residues. The germline V gene has CDR1 SGHTA and CDR2 FQGNSA. The CDR3 spells CASSPPRDRTYEQYF. The CDR3 bases are TGTGCCAGCAGCCCTCCCCGAGACAGAACCTACGAGCAGTACTTC.

CDR3 coding DNA: TGTGCCAGCAGTGCAGGGGATTACTCTGGAAACACCATATATTTT. This codes for CASSAGDYSGNTIYF. The rearrangement joins TRBV6-5 to TRBJ1-3; weak D call: TRBD1 (6 bases). The CDR3 runs to 15 residues. Trimming took off 5 bases at V and 0 bases at J, with 11 bases between the two ends. Germline CDR1 and CDR2: MNHEY and SVGAGI.

The J gene is TRBJ2-2, the V gene TRBV7-9; 7 positions agree with TRBD1. The CDR3 covers 15 residues. CDR1 and CDR2 from the germline V gene are SEHNR and FQNEAQ (reference sequence). With 5 bases clipped from V and 6 bases from J, the junction kept 9 bases outside the gene matches. The CDR3, as DNA: TGTGCCAGCAGCGGAAGTAAGGGGGCGTCCGGGGAGCTGTTTTTT. Its protein product is CASSGSKGASGELFF. The full variable domain, with the rest looked up from reference TRBV7-9 and TRBJ2-2, is DTGVSQNPRHKITKRGQNVTFRCDPISEHNRLYWYRQTLGQGPEFLTYFQNEAQLEKSRLLSDRFSAERPKGSFSTLEIQRTEQGDSAMYLCASSGSKGASGELFFGEGSRLTVL.